Following are 5 T cell receptor beta chains from one sample sequenced in a study of cytomegalovirus exposure and HLA in healthy donors. Generated by immunoSEQ multiplex PCR, the TCRdb table keeps only in-frame clones and is missing some. The table has 150,000 to 250,000 clones, about 81% seen once. The source material was PBMCs. The receptors were gathered from a woman aged 30 to 39 in good health and CMV-seronegative.

The rearrangement links TRBV5-4 to TRBJ1-2; weak D call: TRBD1 (5 bases). The length of the CDR3 is 14 residues. CDR1 is SGHNT and CDR2 is YYREEE in the germline V gene (reference sequence). V was cut by 0 bases and J by 5 bases, with 11 bases left in between. CDR3: CASSLGAPGYGYTF. The CDR3 DNA follows: TGTGCCAGCAGCTTGGGGGCGCCAGGGTATGGCTACACCTTC.

The chain couples TRBV28 to TRBJ1-2; TRBD1 agrees at 7 bases. The germline gives CDR1 MDHEN, CDR2 SYDVKM. The CDR3 has 15 amino acids. The V segment lost 4 bases and the J segment 0 bases; nucleotides outside the gene matches: 5. DNA for the CDR3: TGTGCCAGCAGTTCATCCGGGACAGCTAACTATGGCTACACCTTC. Its translation is CASSSSGTANYGYTF.

The chain links TRBV30 to TRBJ1-6; the D is unclear. CDR3 length equals 13 residues. V dropped 2 bases and J dropped 5 bases, with 7 bases sitting between them. Per germline, CDR1 GTSNPN and CDR2 SVGIG (reference sequence). The DNA for the CDR3 is TGTGCCTGGAGTAGAGAGCATAATTCACCCCTCCACTTT. It yields the protein CAWSREHNSPLHF.

Here the CDR3 reads CASSFPGQGSKNTEAFF. The CDR3 nucleotides read TGCGCCAGCAGCTTTCCGGGACAGGGGAGTAAGAACACTGAAGCTTTCTTT. The chain joins TRBV5-1 to TRBJ1-1; 10 bases map to TRBD1. Losses at the gene ends were 2 bases for V and 1 base for J; bases not matched to a gene: 8. From germline, CDR1 is SGHRS and CDR2 YFSETQ. The length of the CDR3 is 17 residues. Variable domain in full (rest from reference TRBV5-1 and TRBJ1-1): KAGVTQTPRYLIKTRGQQVTLSCSPISGHRSVSWYQQTPGQGLQFLFEYFSETQRNKGNFPGRFSGRQFSNSRSEMNVSTLELGDSALYLCASSFPGQGSKNTEAFFGQGTRLTVV.

The rearrangement joins TRBV19 to TRBJ2-5; 9 bases are a match to TRBD2. The CDR3 loop spans 15 amino acids. The germline gives CDR1 LNHDA, CDR2 SQIVND (reference sequence). With V trimmed by 4 bases and J by 2 bases, 5 bases remained unmatched. The CDR3 nucleotides read TGTGCCAGTAGTACTAGCGGGATCTCTCAAGAGACCCAGTACTTC. Translated: CASSTSGISQETQYF.